The 15 T cell receptor beta chains presented below share a single source sample, sequenced in a study of blood T cells in healthy people across ages. For the second PCR, which ran for about 7 to 11 cycles, a sample-barcoded 5' primer and a J-beta primer mix were used. TCRdb called the 5' RACE reads again in MiXCR, with one record for every CDR3 protein. The sample has just over 800,000 distinct CDR3 sequences, around 62% seen once. The specimen was blood. The receptors shown here come from a man aged 30 to 45 in good health.

This clonotype was detected only a few times. The chain uses TRBV7-9 and TRBJ2-4; the D is unclear. Germline V gene sequence: CDR1 SEHNR, CDR2 FQNEAQ (reference sequence). V lost 1 base and J 0 bases, leaving 7 bases between the germline ends. This CDR3 comprises 15 residues. CDR3 amino acids: CASSLGPVAKNIQYF. DNA for the CDR3: TGTGCCAGCAGCTTAGGCCCTGTAGCCAAAAACATTCAGTACTTC.

The chain is built from TRBV6-1 and TRBJ1-6, with D tentatively TRBD1 (6 bases). The germline V and J ends were trimmed by 4 bases and 5 bases, with 6 bases remaining between them. The CDR3 is 13 residues long. The V gene's germline CDR1 is MNHNS and CDR2 SASEGT. The CDR3 coding sequence is TGTGCCAGCAGTGGGACAGATAATTCACCCCTCCACTTT. Its translation: CASSGTDNSPLHF.

The chain links TRBV3-1 to TRBJ1-2, with unresolved D. The V and J ends lost 0 bases and 6 bases respectively, with 8 bases between them. The CDR3 is made up of 13 amino acids. CDR1 LGHDT and CDR2 YNNKEL come from the germline V gene (reference sequence). The CDR3: CASSQDLGHGYTF. The CDR3 bases are TGTGCCAGCAGCCAAGATTTGGGTCATGGCTACACCTTC.

The chain joins TRBV3-1 to TRBJ2-1; possibly TRBD2 for D (7 bases). V gave up 8 bases and J gave up 9 bases, with 17 bases separating them. Germline CDR1 and CDR2: LGHDT and YNNKEL (reference sequence). The CDR3 is 13 amino acids. For the CDR3, the DNA is TGTGCCAGCCTTACAAGGGGGGGAGGTGAGCAGTTCTTC. Translation: CASLTRGGGEQFF.

The rearrangement uses TRBV6-2 or TRBV6-3 and TRBJ2-7, with TRBD2 as a possible D gene (7 bases). The V and J ends lost 6 bases and 2 bases respectively, with 17 bases between them. The length of the CDR3 is 15 residues. CDR1 is MNHEY, CDR2 SVGEGT, per germline. CDR3 coding DNA: TGTGCCAGCAGGGTGCGGGGGCCAGCAACCTACGAGCAGTACTTC. Amino acids: CASRVRGPATYEQYF.

The rearrangement links TRBV9 to TRBJ2-7; 9 bases are a match to TRBD1. From germline, CDR1 is SGDLS and CDR2 YYNGEE. V trimming: 0 bases; J trimming: 0 bases; junction bases outside the gene matches: 4. CDR3 size: 16 residues. CDR3 sequence reads: CASSVAAGQGSYEQYF. In DNA, the CDR3 is TGTGCCAGCAGCGTAGCGGCGGGACAGGGCTCCTACGAGCAGTACTTC.

This clonotype appeared a single time. The J gene is TRBJ2-7, the V gene TRBV6-6; D gene unclear. CDR1 MNHNY and CDR2 SVGAGI come from the germline V gene (reference sequence). V lost 6 bases to trimming and J lost 0 bases, with 15 bases between them. The CDR3 has 15 residues. The CDR3 loop reads CASSRSASLSYEQYF. The CDR3 DNA reads as TGTGCCAGCAGCCGCTCCGCCTCACTCTCCTACGAGCAGTACTTC.

The V gene is TRBV6-6, the J gene TRBJ2-3; 9 bases are a match to TRBD1. The CDR3 length is 15 residues. Looked up from germline, CDR1 is MNHNY and CDR2 is SVGAGI (reference sequence). The trim removed 8 bases at V and 6 bases at J, leaving 12 bases unmatched. The CDR3 coding sequence is TGTGCCAGCGGGACAGGGATTCCCCGCGGGGATACGCAGTATTTT. This codes for CASGTGIPRGDTQYF.

The table lists this clonotype with a few counts. The rearrangement uses TRBV15 and TRBJ2-7; D is perhaps TRBD2 (6 bases). The germline V gene encodes CDR1 LNHNV and CDR2 YYDKDF (reference sequence). V was pared by 3 bases and J by 6 bases, with 18 bases between. The CDR3 is made up of 15 amino acids. The CDR3 sequence is CATSSSVQGGIEQYF. CDR3 nucleotide sequence: TGTGCCACCAGCAGCAGTGTTCAGGGAGGCATCGAGCAGTACTTC.

This sequence joins TRBV20-1 and TRBJ2-5; 8 bases map to TRBD2. This CDR3 region has 14 residues. V gave up 2 bases and J gave up 2 bases; unmatched junction bases: 4. CDR1 and CDR2 from the germline V gene are DFQATT and SNEGSKA (reference sequence). The CDR3 nucleotides are TGCAGTGCTAGATTGTCTAGCGGGCAAGAGACCCAGTACTTC. Residues: CSARLSSGQETQYF.

The table lists this clonotype with a few counts. V gene TRBV25-1 combines with J gene TRBJ1-2, with D possibly TRBD1 on 6 matching bases. V lost 4 bases, J lost 2 bases, and 14 bases lay in between. The CDR3 length is 15 residues. CDR1 is MGHDK, CDR2 SYGVNS, per germline. This chain's CDR3 is CASSATRDTNYGYTF. The CDR3 coding sequence is TGTGCCAGCAGTGCCACTCGGGACACCAACTATGGCTACACCTTC.

This clonotype was recorded a few times. This rearrangement joins TRBV2 to TRBJ2-5; 11 bases are a match to TRBD1. Germline loops: CDR1 SNHLY, CDR2 FYNNEI. There are 14 residues in the CDR3. The V segment lost 5 bases and the J segment 11 bases; nucleotides outside the gene matches: 10. The CDR3 here is CASSSGQGAGEQYF. CDR3 nucleotides: TGTGCCAGCAGTTCCGGACAGGGGGCGGGGGAGCAGTACTTC.

This chain joins TRBV5-1 and TRBJ2-5, with 12 bases fitting TRBD2. The V gene's germline CDR1 is SGHRS and CDR2 YFSETQ. The CDR3 covers 17 residues. After removal of 4 bases from V and 2 bases from J, the junction contained 9 bases not matched to a gene. In DNA form, the CDR3 reads TGCGCCAGCAGCCCGGAACTAGCGGGGGGCCAACAAGAGACCCAGTACTTC. It specifies CASSPELAGGQQETQYF.

The chain has TRBV7-2 and TRBJ2-3, with 10 bases fitting TRBD2. J was trimmed by 1 base and V by 6 bases; bases with no gene match: 4. This CDR3 is 15 amino acids long. Germline loops: CDR1 SGHTA, CDR2 FQGNSA. CDR3 in DNA: TGTGCCAGCAGGAGGACTAGCGGCCGCACAGATACGCAGTATTTT. It yields the protein CASRRTSGRTDTQYF.

The chain is built from TRBV5-1 and TRBJ2-4, with D unresolved. The tail of the sequence fits TRBJ2-7 better, so the J call may be wrong. CDR3 size: 15 residues. Per the germline V gene, CDR1 is SGHRS and CDR2 is YFSETQ. CDR3 bases: TGCGCCAGCAGCTTGCGTGCCTGCCAAAGTTACGAGCAGTACTTC. Amino acids: CASSLRACQSYEQYF.